This passage covers 30 T cell receptor beta chains from one sample sequenced in a study of T cells expressing NK-cell markers. With the 5' RACE reads reprocessed, TCRdb shows one record per CDR3 protein and no DNA. Its listing shows some 300,000 distinct CDR3 sequences. Sequenced material: blood T cells: a sorted CD56 or NKG2C T cell subset, CD4+ or CD8+ T cells, or bulk PBMC T cells (not recorded which). These TCRs come from a man in his late teens or twenties in good health.

This chain connects TRBV10-3 to TRBJ1-6. Germline V gene lookup returns CDR1 ENHRY and CDR2 SYGVKD. This CDR3 has 15 amino acids. CDR3 sequence reads: CAIQAGGNGNSPLHF.

The rearrangement uses TRBV3-1 and TRBJ2-1; absent DNA, TCRdb's TRBD2 call cannot be checked. The length of the CDR3 is 19 residues. The germline gives CDR1 LGHDT, CDR2 YNNKEL (reference sequence). CDR3: CASSQGSAGGPSSYNEQFF.

V and J are TRBV12-3 or TRBV12-4 and TRBJ2-1; checking the TCRdb D call of TRBD1 is not possible without DNA. This CDR3 spans 16 amino acids. CDR3 in amino acids: CASSFWGARTTNEQFF.

The V and J genes are TRBV5-1 and TRBJ1-6; TCRdb names TRBD1, which stays unverified in the absence of DNA. This CDR3 has 16 residues. Germline CDR1 reads SGHRS; CDR2 reads YFSETQ. This chain's CDR3 is CASSPRGQGDNSPLHF.

CDR3 residues: CASSLDGSLSYNEQFF. The chain recombines TRBV5-1 with TRBJ2-1. Germline values: CDR1 SGHRS, CDR2 YFSETQ. The CDR3 has 16 amino acids.

J is TRBJ1-2 and V is TRBV6-1. Germline V gives CDR1 MNHNS, CDR2 SASEGT. The length of the CDR3 is 12 residues. The CDR3 loop is CASSDWEVGYTF.

V usage is TRBV18 and J usage is TRBJ2-1. The germline V gene encodes CDR1 KGHSH and CDR2 LQKENI. The CDR3 has 14 residues. The CDR3 sequence: CASSRNHGYNEQFF.

This CDR3 reads CATSNIANTGELFF. This chain links TRBV15 with TRBJ2-2. CDR1 is LNHNV, CDR2 YYDKDF, per germline (reference sequence). The CDR3 is 14 amino acids.

The V gene is TRBV6-1, the J gene TRBJ1-1. Per the germline V gene, CDR1 is MNHNS and CDR2 is SASEGT. The CDR3 runs to 14 residues. CDR3 region: CASSEDRAITEAFF.

This rearrangement joins TRBV4-3 to TRBJ2-7. The CDR3 loop spans 14 amino acids. CDR1 is LGHNA, CDR2 YSLEER, per germline. CDR3 amino acids: CASSQDLKQNEQYF.

The gene calls are TRBV4-3 and TRBJ2-4; the D call of TRBD1 rests on TCRdb alone, since no DNA is present to check it. CDR1 and CDR2 from the germline V gene are LGHNA and YSLEER. This CDR3 contains 18 residues. Here the CDR3 reads CASSQEKTGNIAKNIQYF.

The chain couples TRBV7-2 to TRBJ2-3; the TRBD1 assignment by TCRdb is unverifiable without DNA. Germline V gene sequence: CDR1 SGHTA, CDR2 FQGNSA. There are 17 residues in the CDR3. CDR3: CASSEGGGITNTDTQYF.

The V and J genes are TRBV7-2 and TRBJ2-5. CDR3 size: 14 residues. CDR1 and CDR2 from the germline V gene are SGHTA and FQGNSA. The CDR3 sequence is CASTLAALQETQYF.

The rearrangement links TRBV5-1 to TRBJ2-7. In germline, CDR1 is SGHRS, CDR2 YFSETQ. The CDR3 sequence is 12 residues long. CDR3 region: CASSPTHYEQYF.

The J gene is TRBJ2-7, the V gene TRBV4-2; the D gene TCRdb calls, TRBD2, cannot be checked with no DNA. The CDR3 has 20 amino acids. Germline V gene lookup returns CDR1 LGHNA and CDR2 YNFKEQ. CDR3 amino acids: CASSQDRLAGGLAVNYEQYF.

The chain recombines TRBV5-1 with TRBJ2-1; no DNA is available, so the TRBD2 call from TCRdb remains unchecked. Germline V gives CDR1 SGHRS, CDR2 YFSETQ. The CDR3 is 17 amino acids. CDR3 protein: CASSLARDLLGRNEQFF.

V gene TRBV5-1 combines with J gene TRBJ2-5; TCRdb outputs TRBD2, but without DNA this stays unchecked. The CDR3 sequence is 16 residues long. CDR1 and CDR2 (germline): SGHRS, YFSETQ. The CDR3 sequence: CASSLSSPGEGETQYF.

The chain has TRBV20-1 and TRBJ2-1; TCRdb's D call, TRBD2, is unchecked because there is no DNA. The CDR3 contains 15 residues. CDR1 is DFQATT, CDR2 SNEGSKA, per germline (reference sequence). The CDR3 spells CSAPLLWGSYNEQFF.

V usage is TRBV6-9 and J usage is TRBJ2-6. This CDR3 spans 16 amino acids. Germline loops: CDR1 MNHGY, CDR2 SVAAGI. The chain's CDR3 is CASIGDRVSGANVLTF.

The chain employs TRBV20-1 and TRBJ2-1; the D gene TCRdb calls, TRBD1, cannot be checked with no DNA. There are 17 residues in the CDR3. Germline-derived CDR1 and CDR2 are DFQATT and SNEGSKA (reference sequence). CDR3 sequence: CSARDVRGQGVRNEQFF.

This chain connects TRBV20-1 to TRBJ1-5. The germline gives CDR1 DFQATT, CDR2 SNEGSKA (reference sequence). The CDR3 totals 14 residues. This chain's CDR3 is CSARLDYSNQPQHF.

The chain carries TRBV12-3 or TRBV12-4 and TRBJ2-1; the D call from TCRdb, TRBD1, cannot be confirmed without DNA. The CDR3 runs to 14 residues. The chain's CDR3 is CASRPGSPFYEQFF.

CDR3 in amino acids: CASRALTTYEQYF. The genes are TRBV6-6 and TRBJ2-7. CDR3 length equals 13 residues. From germline, CDR1 is MNHNY and CDR2 SVGAGI (reference sequence).

The CDR3 spells CSAGTGMNTEAFF. The rearrangement links TRBV29-1 to TRBJ1-1; with no DNA, the TCRdb D assignment of TRBD1 cannot be verified. Germline CDR1 and CDR2: SQVTM and ANQGSEA. The CDR3 consists of 13 residues.

The V gene is TRBV11-3, the J gene TRBJ2-2; the D gene TCRdb calls, TRBD1, cannot be checked with no DNA. The CDR3 is made up of 14 amino acids. From germline, CDR1 is SGHNT and CDR2 YENEEA. CDR3 loop: CASTPGGSSGELFF.

The gene calls are TRBV29-1 and TRBJ2-1; the TRBD2 assignment by TCRdb is unverifiable without DNA. CDR1 is SQVTM and CDR2 is ANQGSEA in the germline V gene. The CDR3 is 17 amino acids. The CDR3: CSVVPGGSREGRNEQFF.

This chain joins TRBV4-2 and TRBJ2-2; the D gene TCRdb calls, TRBD2, cannot be checked with no DNA. The CDR3 is 15 amino acids. The germline CDR1 and CDR2 sequences are LGHNA and YNFKEQ. CDR3 in amino acids: CASGPREGNTGELFF.

This chain uses TRBV11-2 with TRBJ2-1; TCRdb's D call of TRBD1 is untestable without DNA. Per the germline V gene, CDR1 is SGHAT and CDR2 is FQNNGV. The CDR3 is made up of 16 amino acids. The CDR3 spells CASSLARGGIYNEQFF.

The chain has TRBV12-3 or TRBV12-4 and TRBJ1-5. This CDR3 spans 13 amino acids. The CDR3 sequence is CATGGVSNQPQHF.

This chain links TRBV27 with TRBJ2-1. The CDR3 runs 15 residues. Germline V lookup: CDR1 MNHEY, CDR2 SMNVEV (reference sequence). The CDR3 sequence is CASSLYGDSYNEQFF.